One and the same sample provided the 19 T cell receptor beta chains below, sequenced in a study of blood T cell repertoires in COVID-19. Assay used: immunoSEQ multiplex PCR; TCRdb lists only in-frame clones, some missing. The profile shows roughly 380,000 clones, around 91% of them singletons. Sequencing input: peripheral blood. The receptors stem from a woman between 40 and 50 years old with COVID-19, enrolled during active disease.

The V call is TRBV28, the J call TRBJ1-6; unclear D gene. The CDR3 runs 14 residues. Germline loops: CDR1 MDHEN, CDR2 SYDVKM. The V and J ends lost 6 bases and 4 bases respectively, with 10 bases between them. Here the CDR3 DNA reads TGTGCCAGCAGCCCCGCGGCGTATAATTCACCCCTCCACTTT. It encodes CASSPAAYNSPLHF. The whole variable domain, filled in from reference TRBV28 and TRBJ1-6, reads DVKVTQSSRYLVKRTGEKVFLECVQDMDHENMFWYRQDPGLGLRLIYFSYDVKMKEKGDIPEGYSVSREKKERFSLILESASTNQTSMYLCASSPAAYNSPLHFGNGTRLTVT.

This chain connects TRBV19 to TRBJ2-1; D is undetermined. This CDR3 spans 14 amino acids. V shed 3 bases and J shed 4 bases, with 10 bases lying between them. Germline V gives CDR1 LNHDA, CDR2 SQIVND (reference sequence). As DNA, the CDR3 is TGTGCCAGTAGTATGGTACGGTTTTACAATGAGCAGTTCTTC. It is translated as CASSMVRFYNEQFF.

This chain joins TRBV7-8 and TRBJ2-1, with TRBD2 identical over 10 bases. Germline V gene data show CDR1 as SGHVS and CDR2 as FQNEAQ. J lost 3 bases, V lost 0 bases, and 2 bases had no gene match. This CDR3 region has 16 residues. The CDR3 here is CASSLAGLADYNEQFF. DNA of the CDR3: TGTGCCAGCAGCTTAGCCGGACTAGCGGACTACAATGAGCAGTTCTTC.

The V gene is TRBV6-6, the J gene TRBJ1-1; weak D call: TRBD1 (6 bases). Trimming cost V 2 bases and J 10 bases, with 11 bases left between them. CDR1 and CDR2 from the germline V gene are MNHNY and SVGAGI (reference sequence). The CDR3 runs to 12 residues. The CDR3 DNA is TGTGCCAGCAGTTACGGGGAGGGGGGAGCTTTCTTT. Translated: CASSYGEGGAFF.

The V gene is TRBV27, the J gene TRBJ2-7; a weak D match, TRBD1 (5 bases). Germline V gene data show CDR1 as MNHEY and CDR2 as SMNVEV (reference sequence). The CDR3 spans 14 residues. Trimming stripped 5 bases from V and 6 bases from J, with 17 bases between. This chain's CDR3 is CASSPPGRVGEQYF. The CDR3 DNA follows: TGTGCCAGCAGTCCCCCGGGCAGGGTAGGCGAGCAGTACTTC.

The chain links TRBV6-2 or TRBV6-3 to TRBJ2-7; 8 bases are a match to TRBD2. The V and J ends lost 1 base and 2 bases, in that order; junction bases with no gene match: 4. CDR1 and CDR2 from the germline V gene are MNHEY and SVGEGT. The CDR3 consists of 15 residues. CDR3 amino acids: CASSYWAGGTYEQYF. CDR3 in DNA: TGTGCCAGCAGTTACTGGGCGGGGGGCACCTACGAGCAGTACTTC.

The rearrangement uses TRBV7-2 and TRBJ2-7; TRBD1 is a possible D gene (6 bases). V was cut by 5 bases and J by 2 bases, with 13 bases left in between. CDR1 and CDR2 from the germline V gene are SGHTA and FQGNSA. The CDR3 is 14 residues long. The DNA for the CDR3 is TGTGCCAGCAGCGCGCCGGGACAACCCTACGAGCAGTACTTC. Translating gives CASSAPGQPYEQYF. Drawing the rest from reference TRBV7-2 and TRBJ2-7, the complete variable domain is GAGVSQSPSNKVTEKGKDVELRCDPISGHTALYWYRQSLGQGLEFLIYFQGNSAPDKSGLPSDRFSAERTGGSVSTLTIQRTQQEDSAVYLCASSAPGQPYEQYFGPGTRLTVT.

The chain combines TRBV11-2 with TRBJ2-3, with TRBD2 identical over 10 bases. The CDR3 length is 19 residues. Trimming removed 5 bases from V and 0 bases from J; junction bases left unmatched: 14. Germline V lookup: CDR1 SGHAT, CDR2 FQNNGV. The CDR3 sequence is CASSPRVLAGAKSTDTQYF. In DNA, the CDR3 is TGTGCCAGCAGCCCAAGGGTCCTAGCGGGGGCCAAGAGCACAGATACGCAGTATTTT.

CDR3 amino acids: CASSYTEFTEAFF. CDR3 nucleotide sequence: TGTGCCAGCAGCTATACAGAGTTCACTGAAGCTTTCTTT. The chain employs TRBV7-9 and TRBJ1-1, with no clear D. Germline V gene lookup returns CDR1 SEHNR and CDR2 FQNEAQ (reference sequence). V lost 4 bases and J lost 4, with 10 bases in between. This CDR3 has 13 residues.

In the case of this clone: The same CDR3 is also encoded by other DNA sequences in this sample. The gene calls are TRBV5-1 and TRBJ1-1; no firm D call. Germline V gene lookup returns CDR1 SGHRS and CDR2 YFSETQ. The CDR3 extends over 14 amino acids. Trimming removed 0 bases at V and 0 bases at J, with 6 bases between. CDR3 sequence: CASSLATVNTEAFF. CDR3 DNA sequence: TGCGCCAGCAGCTTGGCCACAGTGAACACTGAAGCTTTCTTT. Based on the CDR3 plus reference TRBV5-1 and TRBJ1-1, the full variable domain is KAGVTQTPRYLIKTRGQQVTLSCSPISGHRSVSWYQQTPGQGLQFLFEYFSETQRNKGNFPGRFSGRQFSNSRSEMNVSTLELGDSALYLCASSLATVNTEAFFGQGTRLTVV.

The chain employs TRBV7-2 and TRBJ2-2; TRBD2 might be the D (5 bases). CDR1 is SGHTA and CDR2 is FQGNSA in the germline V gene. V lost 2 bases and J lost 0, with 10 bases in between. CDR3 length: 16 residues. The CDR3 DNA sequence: TGTGCCAGCAGCTTACAAACGGGAACGAACACCGGGGAGCTGTTTTTT. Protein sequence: CASSLQTGTNTGELFF.

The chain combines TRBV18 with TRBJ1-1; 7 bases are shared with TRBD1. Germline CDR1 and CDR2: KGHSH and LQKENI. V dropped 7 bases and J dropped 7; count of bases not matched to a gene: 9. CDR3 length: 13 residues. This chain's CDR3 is CASYLNQGGEAFF. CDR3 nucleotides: TGTGCCAGCTACCTAAACCAGGGGGGTGAAGCTTTCTTT.

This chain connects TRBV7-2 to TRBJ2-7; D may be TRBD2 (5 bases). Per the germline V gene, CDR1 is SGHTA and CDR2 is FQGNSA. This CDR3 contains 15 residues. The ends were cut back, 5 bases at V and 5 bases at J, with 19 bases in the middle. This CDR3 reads CASSPPGSLFHEQYF. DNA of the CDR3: TGTGCCAGCAGCCCGCCGGGGTCACTGTTCCACGAGCAGTACTTC.

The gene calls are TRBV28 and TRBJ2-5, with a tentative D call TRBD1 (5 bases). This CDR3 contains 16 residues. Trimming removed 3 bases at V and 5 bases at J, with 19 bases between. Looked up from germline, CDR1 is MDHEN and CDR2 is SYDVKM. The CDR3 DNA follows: TGTGCCAGCAGTTTGGCCGGGCAGGGAATAACGGAGACCCAGTACTTC. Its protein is CASSLAGQGITETQYF.

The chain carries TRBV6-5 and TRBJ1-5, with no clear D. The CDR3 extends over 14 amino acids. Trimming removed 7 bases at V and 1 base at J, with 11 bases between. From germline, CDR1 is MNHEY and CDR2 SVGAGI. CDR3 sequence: CASKRSMSNQPQHF. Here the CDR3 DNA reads TGTGCCAGCAAAAGGAGTATGAGCAATCAGCCCCAGCATTTT.

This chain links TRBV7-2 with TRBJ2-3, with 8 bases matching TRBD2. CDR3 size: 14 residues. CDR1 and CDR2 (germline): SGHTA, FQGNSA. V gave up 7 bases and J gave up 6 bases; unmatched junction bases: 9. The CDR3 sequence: CASTRGGGMDTQYF. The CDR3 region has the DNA TGTGCCAGCACCCGGGGGGGAGGGATGGATACGCAGTATTTT.

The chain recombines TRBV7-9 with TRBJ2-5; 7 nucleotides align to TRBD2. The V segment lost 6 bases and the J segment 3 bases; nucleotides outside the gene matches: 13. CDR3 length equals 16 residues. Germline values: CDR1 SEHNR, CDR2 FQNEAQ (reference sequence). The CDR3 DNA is TGTGCCAGCAGTTTTCTGACTAGTGGGGGGGAAGAGACCCAGTACTTC. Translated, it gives CASSFLTSGGEETQYF.

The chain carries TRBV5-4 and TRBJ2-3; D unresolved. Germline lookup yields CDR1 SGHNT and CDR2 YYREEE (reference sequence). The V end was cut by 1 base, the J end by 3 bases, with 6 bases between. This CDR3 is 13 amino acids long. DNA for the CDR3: TGTGCCAGCAGCTTGATGAGAACAGATACGCAGTATTTT. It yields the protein CASSLMRTDTQYF.

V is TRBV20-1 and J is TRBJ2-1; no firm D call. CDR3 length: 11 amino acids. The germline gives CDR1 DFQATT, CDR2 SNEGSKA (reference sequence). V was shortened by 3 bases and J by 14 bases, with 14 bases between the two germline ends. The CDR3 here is CSARALAVEFF. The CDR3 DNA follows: TGCAGTGCTAGGGCGCTGGCGGTCGAGTTCTTC.